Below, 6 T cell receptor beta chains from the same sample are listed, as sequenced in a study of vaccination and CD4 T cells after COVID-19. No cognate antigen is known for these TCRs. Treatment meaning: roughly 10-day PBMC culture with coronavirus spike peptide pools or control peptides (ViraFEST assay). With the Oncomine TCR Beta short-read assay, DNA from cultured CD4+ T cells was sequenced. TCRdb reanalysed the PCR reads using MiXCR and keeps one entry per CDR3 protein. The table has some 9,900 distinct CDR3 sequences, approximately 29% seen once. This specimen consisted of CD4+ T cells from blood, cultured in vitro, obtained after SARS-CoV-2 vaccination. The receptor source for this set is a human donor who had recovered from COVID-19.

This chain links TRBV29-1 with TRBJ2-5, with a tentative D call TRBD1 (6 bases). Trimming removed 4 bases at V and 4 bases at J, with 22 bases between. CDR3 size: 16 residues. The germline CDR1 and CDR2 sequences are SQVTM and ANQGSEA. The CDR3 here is CSVGGGRQVGPETQYF. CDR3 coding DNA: TGCAGCGTTGGAGGGGGTCGACAGGTGGGGCCAGAGACCCAGTACTTC.

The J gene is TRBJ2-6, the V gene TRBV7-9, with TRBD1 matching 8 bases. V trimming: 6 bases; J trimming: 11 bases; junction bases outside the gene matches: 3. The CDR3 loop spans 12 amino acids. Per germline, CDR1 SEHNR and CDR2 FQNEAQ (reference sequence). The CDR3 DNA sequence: TGTGCCAGCAGAGAGACAGGGGACGTCCTGACTTTC. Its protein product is CASRETGDVLTF.

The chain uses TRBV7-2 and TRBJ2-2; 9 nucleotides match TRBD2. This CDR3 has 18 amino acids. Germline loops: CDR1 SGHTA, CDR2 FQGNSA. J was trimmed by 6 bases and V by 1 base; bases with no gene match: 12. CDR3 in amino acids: CASSLVNFGGRESGELFF. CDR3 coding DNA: TGTGCCAGCAGCTTAGTAAACTTCGGCGGGAGGGAGTCCGGGGAGCTGTTTTTT.

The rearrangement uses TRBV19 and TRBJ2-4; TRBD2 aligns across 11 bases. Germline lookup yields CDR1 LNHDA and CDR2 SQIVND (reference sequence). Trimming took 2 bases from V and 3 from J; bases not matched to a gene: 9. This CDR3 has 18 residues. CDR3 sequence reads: CASSITPGSGRVKNIQYF. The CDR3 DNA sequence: TGTGCCAGTAGTATAACCCCGGGTAGCGGGAGGGTCAAAAACATTCAGTACTTC.

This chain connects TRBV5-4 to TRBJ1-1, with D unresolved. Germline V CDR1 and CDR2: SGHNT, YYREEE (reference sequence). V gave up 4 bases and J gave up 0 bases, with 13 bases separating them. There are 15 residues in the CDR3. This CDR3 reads CASSLRVAVNTEAFF. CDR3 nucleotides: TGTGCCAGCAGCCTTAGGGTGGCAGTGAACACTGAAGCTTTCTTT. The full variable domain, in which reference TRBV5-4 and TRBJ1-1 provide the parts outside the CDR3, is ETGVTQSPTHLIKTRGQQVTLRCSSQSGHNTVSWYQQALGQGPQFIFQYYREEENGRGNFPPRFSGLQFPNYSSELNVNALELDDSALYLCASSLRVAVNTEAFFGQGTRLTVV.

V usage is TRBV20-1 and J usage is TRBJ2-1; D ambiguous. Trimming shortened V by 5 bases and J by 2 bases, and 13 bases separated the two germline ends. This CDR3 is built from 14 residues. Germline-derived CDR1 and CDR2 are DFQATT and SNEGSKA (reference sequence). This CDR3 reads CSAVQELPYNEQFF. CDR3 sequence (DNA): TGCAGTGCTGTCCAGGAGCTTCCCTACAATGAGCAGTTCTTC.